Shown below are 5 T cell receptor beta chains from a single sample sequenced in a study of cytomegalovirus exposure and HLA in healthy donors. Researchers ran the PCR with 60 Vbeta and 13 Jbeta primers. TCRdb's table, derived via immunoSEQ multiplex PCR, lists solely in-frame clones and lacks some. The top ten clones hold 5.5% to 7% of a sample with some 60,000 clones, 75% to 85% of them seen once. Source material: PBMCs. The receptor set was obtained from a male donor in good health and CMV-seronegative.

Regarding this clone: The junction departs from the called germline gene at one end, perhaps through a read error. The DNA of the CDR3 is TGTGCCAGCAGCGTGGACAGGGATAGAAACAGTCAGTACTTC. It is translated as CASSVDRDRNSQYF. This rearrangement joins TRBV9 to TRBJ2-4; 8 positions agree with TRBD1. Per germline, CDR1 SGDLS and CDR2 YYNGEE. The CDR3 runs to 14 residues.

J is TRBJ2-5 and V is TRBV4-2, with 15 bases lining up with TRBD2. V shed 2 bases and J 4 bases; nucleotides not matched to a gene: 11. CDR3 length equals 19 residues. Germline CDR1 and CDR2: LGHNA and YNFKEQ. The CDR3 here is CASSQPPRTSGGAGETQYF. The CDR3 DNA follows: TGTGCCAGCAGCCAACCCCCCCGGACTAGCGGGGGGGCCGGAGAGACCCAGTACTTC.

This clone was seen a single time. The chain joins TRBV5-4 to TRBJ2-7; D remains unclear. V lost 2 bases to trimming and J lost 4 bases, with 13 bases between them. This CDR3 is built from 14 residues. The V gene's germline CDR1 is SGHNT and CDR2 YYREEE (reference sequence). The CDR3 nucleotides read TGTGCCAGCAGCTTCGGTGACTCCACATACGAGCAGTACTTC. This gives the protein CASSFGDSTYEQYF.

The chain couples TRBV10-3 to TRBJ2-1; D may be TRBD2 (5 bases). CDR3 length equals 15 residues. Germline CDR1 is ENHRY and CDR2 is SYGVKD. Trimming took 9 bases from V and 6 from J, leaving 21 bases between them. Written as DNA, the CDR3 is TGTGCCATTGCTCCCTCCGGACTTACCGCCAATGAGCAGTTCTTC. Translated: CAIAPSGLTANEQFF.

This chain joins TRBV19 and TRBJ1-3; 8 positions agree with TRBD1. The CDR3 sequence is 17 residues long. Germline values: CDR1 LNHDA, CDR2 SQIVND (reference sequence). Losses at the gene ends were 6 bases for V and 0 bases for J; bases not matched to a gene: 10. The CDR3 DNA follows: TGTGCCAGTAGCAGGGGGACAGGTGGCCCCTCTGGAAACACCATATATTTT. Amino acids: CASSRGTGGPSGNTIYF.